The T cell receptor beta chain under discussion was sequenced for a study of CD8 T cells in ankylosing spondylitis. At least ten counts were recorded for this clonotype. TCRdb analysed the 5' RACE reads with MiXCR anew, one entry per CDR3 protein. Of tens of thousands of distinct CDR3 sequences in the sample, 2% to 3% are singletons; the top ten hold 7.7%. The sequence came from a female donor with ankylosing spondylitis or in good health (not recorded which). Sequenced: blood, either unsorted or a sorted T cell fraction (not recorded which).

The CDR3 DNA is TGTGCCAGCAGCGTAGGAGCGGAGGGCTCCTACAATGAGCAGTTCTTC. Protein product: CASSVGAEGSYNEQFF. The chain carries TRBV9 and TRBJ2-1, with D possibly matching TRBD2 (6 bases). Trimming left V 0 bases short and J 0 bases short, with 10 bases between. The CDR3 is made up of 16 amino acids. In germline, CDR1 is SGDLS, CDR2 YYNGEE.